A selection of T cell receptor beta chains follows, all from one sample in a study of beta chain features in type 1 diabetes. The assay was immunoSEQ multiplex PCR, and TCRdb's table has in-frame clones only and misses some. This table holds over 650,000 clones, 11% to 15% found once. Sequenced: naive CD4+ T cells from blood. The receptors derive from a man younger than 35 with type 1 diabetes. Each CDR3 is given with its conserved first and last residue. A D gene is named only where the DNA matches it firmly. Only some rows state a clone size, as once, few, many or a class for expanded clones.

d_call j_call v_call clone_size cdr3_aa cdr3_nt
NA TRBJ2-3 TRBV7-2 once CATRGATHTDTQYF TGTGCCACCCGGGGGGCTACCCACACAGATACGCAGTATTTT
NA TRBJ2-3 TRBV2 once CASCWGPGDTQYF TGTGCCAGCTGTTGGGGCCCAGGAGATACGCAGTATTTT
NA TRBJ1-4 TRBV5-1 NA CASSFGGTNEKLFF TGCGCCAGCAGCTTCGGCGGGACTAATGAAAAACTGTTTTTT
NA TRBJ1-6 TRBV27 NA CASRRSLSYNSPLHF TGTGCCAGCCGGCGGAGCCTCTCCTATAATTCACCCCTCCACTTT
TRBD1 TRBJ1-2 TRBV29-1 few CSVLGDRLNYGYTF TGCAGCGTGTTGGGGGACAGGCTTAACTATGGCTACACCTTC
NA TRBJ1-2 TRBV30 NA CAWSEGYGYTF TGTGCCTGGAGTGAGGGATATGGCTACACCTTC
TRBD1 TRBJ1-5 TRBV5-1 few CASSTGQGSQHF TGCGCCAGCAGCACCGGACAGGGGTCCCAGCATTTT
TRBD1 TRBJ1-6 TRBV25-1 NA CASSDSRAGGFWTPLHF TGTGCCAGCAGTGACTCCAGGGCAGGGGGCTTTTGGACACCCCTCCACTTT
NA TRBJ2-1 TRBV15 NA CATSRVGSGRLQFF TGTGCCACCAGCAGAGTGGGTAGTGGGAGGCTTCAGTTCTTC
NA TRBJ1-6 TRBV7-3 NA CASSLAAFRSPLHF TGTGCCAGCAGCTTAGCGGCATTCCGTTCACCCCTCCACTTT
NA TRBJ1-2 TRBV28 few CASSRTAYVNYGYTF TGTGCCAGCAGCCGGACAGCCTATGTCAACTATGGCTACACCTTC
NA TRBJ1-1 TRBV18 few CASSPPGRTGNTEAFF TGTGCCAGCTCACCACCGGGACGTACCGGGAACACTGAAGCTTTCTTT
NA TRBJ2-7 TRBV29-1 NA CSVIDTGYHEQYF TGCAGCGTGATAGACACCGGGTATCACGAGCAGTACTTC
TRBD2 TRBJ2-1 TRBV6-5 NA CASRPGGGNEQFF TGTGCCAGCAGACCGGGAGGCGGCAATGAGCAGTTCTTC
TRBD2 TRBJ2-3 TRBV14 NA CASSQVWRGGTDTQYF TGTGCCAGCAGCCAAGTATGGCGGGGGGGCACAGATACGCAGTATTTT
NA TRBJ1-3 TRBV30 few CAWSSDARSGNTIYF TGTGCCTGGAGTTCGGACGCTCGTTCTGGAAACACCATATATTTT
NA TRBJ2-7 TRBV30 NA CAWNSWDISREQYF TGTGCCTGGAATTCCTGGGACATCTCCCGGGAGCAGTACTTC
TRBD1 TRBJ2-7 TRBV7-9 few CASSHTAGTGALFVYF TGTGCCAGCAGCCACACCGCCGGGACAGGGGCTCTGTTCGTGTACTTC
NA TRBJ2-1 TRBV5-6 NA CASSPGLTYNEQFF TGTGCCAGCAGCCCAGGCCTGACCTACAATGAGCAGTTCTTC
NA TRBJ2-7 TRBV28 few CASTLGPGEQYF TGTGCCAGCACCCTAGGACCAGGCGAGCAGTACTTC
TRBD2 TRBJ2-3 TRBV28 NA CASSPGLAVNTQYF TGTGCCAGCAGTCCGGGACTAGCGGTAAATACGCAGTATTTT
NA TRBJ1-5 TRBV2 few CASSPRRNQPQHF TGTGCCAGCAGTCCCCGTCGCAATCAGCCCCAGCATTTT
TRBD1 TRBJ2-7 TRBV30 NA CAWGTETAEQYF TGTGCCTGGGGGACAGAAACCGCCGAGCAGTACTTC
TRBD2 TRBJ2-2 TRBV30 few CARKNNLAGGLNTGELFF TGTGCCCGAAAAAACAACTTAGCGGGAGGGTTAAACACCGGGGAGCTGTTTTTT
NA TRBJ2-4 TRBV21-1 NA CASSNRQGRAKNIQYF TGTGCCAGCAGCAACCGACAGGGACGAGCTAAAAACATTCAGTACTTC
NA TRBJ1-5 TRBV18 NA CASSPAVGPRSQPQHF TGTGCCAGCTCACCTGCAGTCGGACCCAGGAGTCAGCCCCAGCATTTT
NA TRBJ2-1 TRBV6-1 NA CASRDGGREQFF TGTGCCAGCAGGGATGGGGGAAGGGAGCAGTTCTTC
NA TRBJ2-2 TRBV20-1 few CSASGTGELFF TGCAGTGCTAGCGGAACCGGGGAGCTGTTTTTT
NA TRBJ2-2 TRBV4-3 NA CASSLSESPGELFF TGCGCCAGCAGCCTCTCAGAATCTCCCGGGGAGCTGTTTTTT